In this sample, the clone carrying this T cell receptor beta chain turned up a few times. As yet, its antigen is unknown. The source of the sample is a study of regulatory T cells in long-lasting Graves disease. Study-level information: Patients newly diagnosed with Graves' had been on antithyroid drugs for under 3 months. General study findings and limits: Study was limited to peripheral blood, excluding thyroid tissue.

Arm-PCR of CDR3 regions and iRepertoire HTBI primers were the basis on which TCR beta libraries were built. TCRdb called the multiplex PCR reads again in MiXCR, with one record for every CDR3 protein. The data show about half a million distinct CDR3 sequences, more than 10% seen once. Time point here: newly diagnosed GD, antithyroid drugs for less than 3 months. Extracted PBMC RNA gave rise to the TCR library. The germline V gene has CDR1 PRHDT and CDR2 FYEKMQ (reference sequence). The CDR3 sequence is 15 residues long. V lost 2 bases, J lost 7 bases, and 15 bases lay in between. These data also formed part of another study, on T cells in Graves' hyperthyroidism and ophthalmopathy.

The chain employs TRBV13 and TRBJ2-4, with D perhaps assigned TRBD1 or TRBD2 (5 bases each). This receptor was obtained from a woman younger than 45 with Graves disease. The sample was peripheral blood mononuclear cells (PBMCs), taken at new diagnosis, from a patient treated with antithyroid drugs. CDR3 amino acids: CASSLNVQGGNIQYF. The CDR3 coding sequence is TGTGCCAGCAGCTTAAATGTCCAGGGCGGGAACATTCAGTACTTC. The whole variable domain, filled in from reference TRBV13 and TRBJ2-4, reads AAGVIQSPRHLIKEKRETATLKCYPIPRHDTVYWYQQGPGQDPQFLISFYEKMQSDKGSIPDRFSAQQFSDYHSELNMSSLELGDSALYFCASSLNVQGGNIQYFGAGTRLSVL.